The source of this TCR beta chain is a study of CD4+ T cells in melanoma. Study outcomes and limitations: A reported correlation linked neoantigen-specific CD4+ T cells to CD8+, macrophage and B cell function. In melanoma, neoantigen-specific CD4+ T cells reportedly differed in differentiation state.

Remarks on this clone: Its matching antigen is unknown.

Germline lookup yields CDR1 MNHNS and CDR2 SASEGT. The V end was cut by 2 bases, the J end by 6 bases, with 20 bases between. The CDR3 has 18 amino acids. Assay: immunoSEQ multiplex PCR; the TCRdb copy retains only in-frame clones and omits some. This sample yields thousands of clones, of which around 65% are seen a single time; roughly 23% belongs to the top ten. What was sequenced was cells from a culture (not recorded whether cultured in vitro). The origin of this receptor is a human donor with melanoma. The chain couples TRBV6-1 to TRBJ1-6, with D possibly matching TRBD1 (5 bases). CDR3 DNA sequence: TGTGCCAGCAGTGAATTATCGGGGGGGGTCGATGGTAATTCACCCCTCCACTTT. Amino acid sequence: CASSELSGGVDGNSPLHF.